The 21 T cell receptor beta chains below were found in one sample sequenced in a study of T cells in Graves' hyperthyroidism and ophthalmopathy. Amplification targeted TCR beta CDR3 regions from RNA transcripts. The HTBI set primed first-round TCR CDR3 RT-PCR. A single record per CDR3 protein comes from TCRdb applying MiXCR to the multiplex PCR reads. The sample has 220,000 or so distinct CDR3 sequences, 16% seen once. Material: blood. The receptor source for this set is a woman between 18 and 29 years old with Graves' ophthalmopathy.

This clonotype was detected many times. V is TRBV28 and J is TRBJ2-1; 9 bases are shared with TRBD1. Trimming took 3 bases from V and 8 from J; bases not matched to a gene: 11. The CDR3 is 16 amino acids. Germline V gene data show CDR1 as MDHEN and CDR2 as SYDVKM. In DNA form, the CDR3 reads TGTGCCAGCAGTTTTCTAACCGGGACAGGGTATCATGAGCAGTTCTTC. Translating gives CASSFLTGTGYHEQFF.

This clonotype occurred many times. CDR3 nucleotides: TGTGCCAGCTCACCATACCGGGACGGCTTGAGCCGTGGCTACACCTTC. This codes for CASSPYRDGLSRGYTF. V usage is TRBV18 and J usage is TRBJ1-2, with D possibly being TRBD1 (5 bases). The CDR3 consists of 16 residues. The ends were cut back, 2 bases at V and 7 bases at J, with 20 bases in the middle. The germline CDR1 and CDR2 sequences are KGHSH and LQKENI.

J is TRBJ2-2 and V is TRBV28; TRBD1 matches at 12 bases. Germline CDR1 reads MDHEN; CDR2 reads SYDVKM. With 4 bases clipped from V and 7 bases from J, the junction kept 10 bases outside the gene matches. The CDR3 length is 17 residues. The CDR3 protein is CASSWGGTGGVVGELFF. CDR3 DNA sequence: TGTGCCAGCAGTTGGGGGGGGACAGGGGGCGTCGTCGGGGAGCTGTTTTTT.

In the case of this clonotype: This clone may be a read error of a much larger clone one base away. The chain recombines TRBV11-3 with TRBJ2-2; perhaps TRBD1 as D (6 bases). This CDR3 region has 16 residues. Per the germline V gene, CDR1 is SGHNT and CDR2 is YENEEA. CDR3: CVSSLALAGDTGELFF. The CDR3 DNA is TGTGTCAGCAGCTTAGCTTTAGCAGGGGACACCGGGGAGCTGTTTTTT. The full variable domain, completed using reference TRBV11-3 and TRBJ2-2, is EAGVVQSPRYKIIEKKQPVAFWCNPISGHNTLYWYLQNLGQGPELLIRYENEEAVDDSQLPKDRFSAERLKGVDSTLKIQPAELGDSAVYLCVSSLALAGDTGELFFGEGSRLTVL.

This clonotype was observed at least ten times. The chain is built from TRBV20-1 and TRBJ1-1; D might be TRBD1 (6 bases). The CDR3 loop spans 16 amino acids. Per germline, CDR1 DFQATT and CDR2 SNEGSKA (reference sequence). V gave up 7 bases and J gave up 1 base, with 22 bases separating them. Here the CDR3 reads CSVLPEGRGWNTEAFF. CDR3 nucleotide sequence: TGCAGTGTTCTCCCGGAGGGCAGGGGATGGAACACTGAAGCTTTCTTT.

In this sample, this clonotype turned up many times. The chain combines TRBV7-9 with TRBJ2-1; 8 nucleotides align to TRBD2. Germline lookup yields CDR1 SEHNR and CDR2 FQNEAQ (reference sequence). The J segment lost 8 bases and the V segment lost 1 base, leaving 10 bases of the junction unmatched. The CDR3 spans 16 residues. The CDR3 nucleotides are TGTGCCAGCAGCTTAGGGGAGCGGGAGCGCCGTCATGAGCAGTTCTTC. It translates to CASSLGERERRHEQFF.

This clonotype was seen at least ten times. The chain combines TRBV28 with TRBJ1-5; a weak D match, TRBD1 (6 bases). This CDR3 comprises 16 residues. Trimming stripped 6 bases from V and 1 base from J, with 16 bases between. CDR1 and CDR2 (germline): MDHEN, SYDVKM. CDR3 loop: CASSRGHPSSNQPQHF. In nucleotides, the CDR3 is TGTGCCAGCAGCCGGGGACACCCCTCGAGCAATCAGCCCCAGCATTTT.

At least ten counts were recorded for this clonotype. This sequence joins TRBV6-5 and TRBJ2-7, with D unclear. Germline-derived CDR1 and CDR2 are MNHEY and SVGAGI. The CDR3 is 16 amino acids. The ends were cut back, 0 bases at V and 0 bases at J, with 12 bases in the middle. The CDR3, as DNA: TGTGCCAGCAGTTACTCGAATGAGGCACCCTCCTACGAGCAGTACTTC. As protein: CASSYSNEAPSYEQYF.

This clonotype showed up just a few times. The V call is TRBV25-1, the J call TRBJ1-2, with unresolved D. V lost 1 base and J lost 7, with 10 bases in between. In germline, CDR1 is MGHDK, CDR2 SYGVNS. This CDR3 is built from 13 residues. CDR3 sequence (DNA): TGTGCCAGCAGTGAATTCAGTTGGGTTGGCTACACCTTC. Protein: CASSEFSWVGYTF.

This clonotype was seen at least ten times. V is TRBV5-1 and J is TRBJ2-2, with TRBD2 identical over 8 bases. With 4 bases clipped from V and 3 bases from J, the junction kept 11 bases outside the gene matches. Germline loops: CDR1 SGHRS, CDR2 YFSETQ. The CDR3 consists of 17 residues. The CDR3 loop reads CASSTTLLAEYTGELFF. CDR3 nucleotides: TGCGCCAGCAGCACAACCCTACTAGCGGAGTACACCGGGGAGCTGTTTTTT.

This clonotype was recorded many times. The chain links TRBV20-1 to TRBJ2-5; 9 bases line up with TRBD2. The germline V gene encodes CDR1 DFQATT and CDR2 SNEGSKA (reference sequence). The length of the CDR3 is 14 residues. Losses at the gene ends were 4 bases for V and 5 bases for J; bases not matched to a gene: 8. CDR3 region: CSATSGAPGETQYF. Here the CDR3 DNA reads TGCAGTGCTACTAGCGGGGCCCCTGGTGAGACCCAGTACTTC.

This clonotype was detected ten times or more. This sequence joins TRBV30 and TRBJ1-1; maybe TRBD1 (5 bases). V lost 5 bases, J lost 4 bases, and 14 bases lay in between. The germline gives CDR1 GTSNPN, CDR2 SVGIG (reference sequence). This CDR3 contains 13 residues. The CDR3 DNA is TGTGCCTGGGGGGAGGGGAAGGGCACTGAAGCTTTCTTT. It translates to CAWGEGKGTEAFF.

This clonotype was seen ten or more times. The CDR3 protein is CASTVAYEQYF. The CDR3 region has the DNA TGTGCCAGCACAGTCGCCTACGAGCAGTACTTC. The chain carries TRBV6-1 and TRBJ2-7; D remains ambiguous. There are 11 residues in the CDR3. CDR1 and CDR2 from the germline V gene are MNHNS and SASEGT. V lost 7 bases and J 2 bases, leaving 6 bases between the germline ends.

The chain carries TRBV19 and TRBJ1-1, with unresolved D. CDR3 size: 14 residues. V lost 10 bases and J lost 6, with 21 bases in between. In germline, CDR1 is LNHDA, CDR2 SQIVND (reference sequence). The CDR3 loop is CATSAGRWGPEAFF. The CDR3 DNA follows: TGTGCCACCTCGGCGGGCAGGTGGGGTCCTGAAGCTTTCTTT.

In this sample, this clonotype turned up many times. This rearrangement joins TRBV2 to TRBJ2-7; 15 bases line up with TRBD2. The CDR3 is made up of 14 amino acids. The V segment lost 6 bases and the J segment 5 bases; nucleotides outside the gene matches: 2. Germline V gene data show CDR1 as SNHLY and CDR2 as FYNNEI. The CDR3 region has the DNA TGTGCCAGCAGCTGGACTAGCGGGGGGGACGAGCAGTACTTC. Protein product: CASSWTSGGDEQYF.

This clonotype has a count of ten or more. The rearrangement links TRBV12-3 or TRBV12-4 to TRBJ2-5; TRBD1 might be the D (5 bases). V shed 5 bases and J shed 5 bases, with 12 bases lying between them. This CDR3 spans 13 amino acids. CDR3 protein: CASSPQGEETQYF. The DNA for the CDR3 is TGTGCCAGCAGTCCGCAGGGTGAGGAGACCCAGTACTTC.

There are many counts of this clonotype. The chain is built from TRBV24-1 and TRBJ2-2; TRBD1 agrees at 9 bases. The CDR3 totals 17 residues. Germline lookup yields CDR1 KGHDR and CDR2 SFDVKD. V was clipped by 5 bases and J by 5 bases; unmatched bases: 11. In DNA form, the CDR3 reads TGTGCCACCAGTGGGGACAGGGAACAGCCGAGAACCGGGGAGCTGTTTTTT. Its translation: CATSGDREQPRTGELFF.

Worth noting for this clonotype: A much larger clone differs by one base, so this may be a read error. This sequence joins TRBV30 and TRBJ2-1, with a weak D call TRBD2 (6 bases). The germline gives CDR1 GTSNPN, CDR2 SVGIG (reference sequence). The CDR3 runs to 15 residues. The CDR3 loop is CAWSGGLISYNEQLF. DNA of the CDR3: TGTGCCTGGAGTGGGGGACTCATCTCCTACAATGAGCAGCTCTTC.

This clonotype was counted at least ten times. V is TRBV7-3 and J is TRBJ2-7; 9 bases match TRBD1. With 2 bases clipped from V and 6 bases from J, the junction kept 5 bases outside the gene matches. The germline V gene has CDR1 SGHTA and CDR2 FQGTGA. The CDR3 length is 14 residues. This CDR3 is CASSLYGQGSEQYF. CDR3 DNA sequence: TGTGCCAGCAGCTTATACGGACAGGGGAGCGAGCAGTACTTC. The entire variable domain, with the rest obtained from reference TRBV7-3 and TRBJ2-7, is as follows: GAGVSQTPSNKVTEKGKYVELRCDPISGHTALYWYRQSLGQGPEFLIYFQGTGAADDSGLPNDRFFAVRPEGSVSTLKIQRTERGDSAVYLCASSLYGQGSEQYFGPGTRLTVT.

The chain combines TRBV13 with TRBJ2-7; D remains ambiguous. The CDR3 runs to 12 residues. V was clipped by 5 bases and J by 6 bases, with 11 bases between them. The germline V gene encodes CDR1 PRHDT and CDR2 FYEKMQ (reference sequence). Here the CDR3 reads CASSEPNPEQYF. The CDR3 nucleotides are TGTGCCAGCAGCGAGCCTAACCCCGAGCAGTACTTC.

This clonotype was seen ten or more times. The chain couples TRBV7-9 to TRBJ1-1, with TRBD1 matching 12 bases. Unmatched junction bases numbered 2, after V lost 3 bases and J lost 0 bases. Per the germline V gene, CDR1 is SEHNR and CDR2 is FQNEAQ (reference sequence). The CDR3 covers 16 residues. CDR3 coding DNA: TGTGCCAGCAGCTTGGGGACAGGGGGCTTGAACACTGAAGCTTTCTTT. Translation: CASSLGTGGLNTEAFF.